Shown below are 27 T cell receptor beta chains from a single sample sequenced in a study of blood T cell repertoires in COVID-19. The table came from immunoSEQ multiplex PCR; TCRdb's copy has only in-frame clones and leaves some out. The sample yields roughly 410,000 clones, about 88% seen once. The sequenced material came from peripheral blood. The receptor source for this set is a woman aged 40-49 years with COVID-19, enrolled during active disease.

The chain links TRBV27 to TRBJ1-3; D uncertain. The germline CDR1 and CDR2 sequences are MNHEY and SMNVEV (reference sequence). The CDR3 has 13 residues. Trimming cost V 6 bases and J 0 bases, with 6 bases left between them. The CDR3 DNA sequence: TGTGCCAGCAGGGAGCTCTCTGGAAACACCATATATTTT. Its protein product is CASRELSGNTIYF.

The CDR3 DNA is TGTGCCAGCACAGGGACAGGGGATCAGCCCCAGCATTTT. This sequence encodes CASTGTGDQPQHF. The gene calls are TRBV2 and TRBJ1-5; 10 nucleotides align to TRBD1. This CDR3 contains 13 residues. The junction had 2 bases not matched to a gene; V was cut back by 7 bases and J by 5 bases. CDR1 is SNHLY and CDR2 is FYNNEI in the germline V gene.

This clone was seen a single time. Written as DNA, the CDR3 is TGTGCCAGTAGCCGGACATGGGGTGGAAACACCATATATTTT. The encoded protein is CASSRTWGGNTIYF. The rearrangement uses TRBV19 and TRBJ1-3; possible D gene TRBD1, 5 bases. The length of the CDR3 is 14 residues. Trimming removed 6 bases at V and 3 bases at J, with 12 bases between. The germline gives CDR1 LNHDA, CDR2 SQIVND (reference sequence).

The V and J genes are TRBV27 and TRBJ2-1, with 8 nucleotides matching TRBD2. Germline loops: CDR1 MNHEY, CDR2 SMNVEV (reference sequence). The CDR3 runs 16 residues. The CDR3 sequence: CVQLRGGRSSYNEQFF. CDR3 coding DNA: TGTGTCCAGCTCCGAGGCGGGAGGAGCTCCTACAATGAGCAGTTCTTC.

The V call is TRBV6-6, the J call TRBJ1-6; D is unclear. Germline V lookup: CDR1 MNHNY, CDR2 SVGAGI (reference sequence). The CDR3 has 13 amino acids. Trimming took off 10 bases at V and 2 bases at J, with 9 bases between the two ends. The CDR3 loop reads CATNRAYNSPLHF. In DNA form, the CDR3 reads TGTGCCACGAACCGAGCCTATAATTCACCCCTCCACTTT.

V gene TRBV6-6 combines with J gene TRBJ1-2, with TRBD1 matching over 10 bases. The ends lost 6 bases at V and 0 bases at J; junction bases unmatched: 7. The V gene's germline CDR1 is MNHNY and CDR2 SVGAGI (reference sequence). The CDR3 is 16 residues long. The DNA for the CDR3 is TGTGCCAGCAGGTCCGACAGGGGGCAAACTAACTATGGCTACACCTTC. It specifies CASRSDRGQTNYGYTF.

The V and J genes are TRBV7-9 and TRBJ2-3, with 10 bases that match TRBD2. Germline V gene data show CDR1 as SEHNR and CDR2 as FQNEAQ (reference sequence). V trimming: 2 bases; J trimming: 1 base; junction bases outside the gene matches: 3. The CDR3 spans 16 residues. DNA of the CDR3: TGTGCCAGCAGCTTATTGCTAGCGGGGGGCACAGATACGCAGTATTTT. It codes for CASSLLLAGGTDTQYF.

The chain is built from TRBV5-8 and TRBJ2-1, with D maybe TRBD2 (6 bases). The CDR3 consists of 11 residues. V dropped 2 bases and J dropped 9 bases, with 6 bases sitting between them. The V gene's germline CDR1 is SGHTS and CDR2 YDEGEE. The CDR3, as DNA: TGTGCCAGCAGCTTCGGGGGTGAGCAGTTCTTC. It is translated as CASSFGGEQFF. Full variable domain (outside the CDR3, taken from reference TRBV5-8 and TRBJ2-1): EAGVTQSPTHLIKTRGQQATLRCSPISGHTSVYWYQQALGLGLQFLLWYDEGEERNRGNFPPRFSGRQFPNYSSELNVNALELEDSALYLCASSFGGEQFFGPGTRLTVL.

In its sample, this clone was seen a few times. Here the CDR3 DNA reads TGCGCCAGCAGCCAAGGACACCCCTACGAGCAGTACTTC. This translates into CASSQGHPYEQYF. J is TRBJ2-7 and V is TRBV4-1; D is ambiguous. Germline V CDR1 and CDR2: MGHRA, YSYEKL. The CDR3 loop spans 13 amino acids. The V gene lost 1 base and the J gene lost 2 bases, with 6 bases spanning the gap.

J is TRBJ2-7 and V is TRBV13; tentatively, D is TRBD1 (6 bases). This CDR3 has 14 amino acids. Germline CDR1 reads PRHDT; CDR2 reads FYEKMQ (reference sequence). V was clipped by 5 bases and J by 5 bases, with 16 bases between them. CDR3 DNA: TGTGCCAGCAGCCCACCCCGGGCAGGGGACGAGCAGTACTTC. The encoded protein is CASSPPRAGDEQYF.

The chain joins TRBV2 to TRBJ1-3, with D unresolved. The length of the CDR3 is 17 residues. Germline CDR1 reads SNHLY; CDR2 reads FYNNEI. Trimming stripped 4 bases from V and 0 bases from J, with 16 bases between. The CDR3 is CASSVFTAGLSGNTIYF. In DNA, the CDR3 is TGTGCCAGCAGTGTTTTTACGGCAGGACTCTCTGGAAACACCATATATTTT.

This chain joins TRBV6-2 or TRBV6-3 and TRBJ2-3; perhaps TRBD2 as D (6 bases). There are 14 residues in the CDR3. With 7 bases removed from V and 6 bases from J, the gap between germline ends came to 17 bases. Germline CDR1 MNHEY, CDR2 SVGEGT. The CDR3 DNA reads as TGTGCCAGCACCCCTGGCGGGGAGCAGGATACGCAGTATTTT. Translation gives CASTPGGEQDTQYF.

The chain carries TRBV11-2 and TRBJ1-2; D may be TRBD1 (5 bases). CDR1 SGHAT and CDR2 FQNNGV come from the germline V gene. Trimming took off 1 base at V and 4 bases at J, with 13 bases between the two ends. There are 15 residues in the CDR3. CDR3 bases: TGTGCCAGCAGCTTAGTCGGGGGGGACGGCTATGGCTACACCTTC. Translating it yields CASSLVGGDGYGYTF.

The CDR3 reads CASSFRDRVNYEQYF. Here the CDR3 DNA reads TGTGCCAGCAGTTTCCGGGACAGGGTAAACTACGAGCAGTACTTC. The chain has TRBV28 and TRBJ2-7, with TRBD1 matching over 9 bases. Germline V CDR1 and CDR2: MDHEN, SYDVKM. CDR3 length: 15 amino acids. V gave up 3 bases and J gave up 3 bases; unmatched junction bases: 6.

The count of this clone is one. The chain joins TRBV6-5 to TRBJ1-5, with D perhaps TRBD1 (5 bases). Trimming shortened V by 8 bases and J by 2 bases, and 16 bases separated the two germline ends. Germline assignment: CDR1 MNHEY and CDR2 SVGAGI. CDR3 length: 15 amino acids. The CDR3 loop reads CASALQGGGNQPQHF. Here the CDR3 DNA reads TGTGCCAGCGCTCTCCAGGGTGGAGGCAATCAGCCCCAGCATTTT.

The chain employs TRBV19 and TRBJ2-3, with D unresolved. This CDR3 spans 12 amino acids. The V end was cut by 4 bases, the J end by 3 bases, with 5 bases between. Germline CDR1 and CDR2: LNHDA and SQIVND (reference sequence). The CDR3 bases are TGTGCCAGTAGTAGCAGGACAGATACGCAGTATTTT. It translates to CASSSRTDTQYF.

This chain joins TRBV10-3 and TRBJ2-2, with 11 bases that match TRBD2. This CDR3 is built from 17 residues. V lost 10 bases, J lost 0 bases, and 10 bases stayed unmatched. CDR1 is ENHRY, CDR2 SYGVKD, per germline. In nucleotides, the CDR3 is TGTGCCACCACCATACTAGCGGGGGACGCGAACACCGGGGAGCTGTTTTTT. It specifies CATTILAGDANTGELFF.

V and J are TRBV12-5 and TRBJ2-1, with 8 bases matching TRBD2. Trimming at V came to 2 bases and at J to 2 bases, leaving 5 bases not matched to a gene. Germline assignment: CDR1 LGHNT and CDR2 FRNRAP. CDR3 length equals 16 residues. CDR3 in amino acids: CASGLYRGGTYNEQFF. DNA for the CDR3: TGTGCTAGTGGTTTGTACCGGGGGGGCACCTACAATGAGCAGTTCTTC.

The rearrangement joins TRBV18 to TRBJ1-2, with 9 positions matching TRBD1. The CDR3 contains 14 residues. V lost 6 bases to trimming and J lost 2 bases; unmatched junction nucleotides: 4. The V gene's germline CDR1 is KGHSH and CDR2 LQKENI. DNA of the CDR3: TGTGCCAGCTCGTCTGACAGGGGGAACTATGGCTACACCTTC. Its protein product is CASSSDRGNYGYTF.

The chain couples TRBV5-4 to TRBJ1-4; 10 nucleotides align to TRBD1. Germline V CDR1 and CDR2: SGHNT, YYREEE (reference sequence). The CDR3 covers 12 residues. V was clipped by 4 bases and J by 14 bases; unmatched bases: 5. CDR3: CASSEDRGFLFF. The DNA of the CDR3 is TGTGCCAGCAGCGAGGACAGGGGGTTTCTGTTTTTT. Together with reference TRBV5-4 and TRBJ1-4, the CDR3 gives the full variable domain: ETGVTQSPTHLIKTRGQQVTLRCSSQSGHNTVSWYQQALGQGPQFIFQYYREEENGRGNFPPRFSGLQFPNYSSELNVNALELDDSALYLCASSEDRGFLFFGSGTQLSVL.

This sequence joins TRBV18 and TRBJ1-5, with D unresolved. Trimming removed 3 bases at V and 6 bases at J, with 6 bases between. This CDR3 is built from 12 residues. Looked up from germline, CDR1 is KGHSH and CDR2 is LQKENI. This CDR3 is CASSPSGQPQHF. The CDR3, as DNA: TGTGCCAGCTCACCCTCAGGTCAGCCCCAGCATTTT.

This clone was detected a few times. The chain combines TRBV30 with TRBJ1-1; the match to TRBD1 covers 7 bases. This CDR3 is 14 amino acids long. Germline values: CDR1 GTSNPN, CDR2 SVGIG (reference sequence). V shed 1 base and J 3 bases; nucleotides not matched to a gene: 5. The CDR3 nucleotides read TGTGCCTGGAGTGCCCCAGGGGGGCACACTGAAGCTTTCTTT. Translated: CAWSAPGGHTEAFF.

J is TRBJ1-5 and V is TRBV2, with a possible D match to TRBD1 (6 bases). Trimming took 5 bases from V and 4 from J, leaving 9 bases between them. This CDR3 is 13 amino acids long. Germline CDR1 SNHLY, CDR2 FYNNEI. CDR3 DNA: TGTGCCAGCAGTTACACAGGGAATCAGCCCCAGCATTTT. Translated: CASSYTGNQPQHF.

The chain has TRBV2 and TRBJ1-6; the match to TRBD1 covers 8 bases. The CDR3 length is 16 residues. The V and J ends lost 7 bases and 3 bases, in that order; junction bases with no gene match: 8. CDR1 and CDR2 (germline): SNHLY, FYNNEI. The CDR3 is CASILTGGHYNSPLHF. CDR3 in DNA: TGTGCCAGCATCTTAACAGGGGGTCACTATAATTCACCCCTCCACTTT.

The V call is TRBV7-9, the J call TRBJ1-4; D may be TRBD1 (5 bases). The V end was cut by 1 base, the J end by 13 bases, with 10 bases between. Per the germline V gene, CDR1 is SEHNR and CDR2 is FQNEAQ (reference sequence). There are 12 residues in the CDR3. The CDR3 spells CASSLEQGILFF. CDR3 in DNA: TGTGCCAGCAGCTTAGAGCAGGGAATACTGTTTTTT.

This sequence joins TRBV19 and TRBJ2-5; TRBD2 matches 14 bases. Germline V lookup: CDR1 LNHDA, CDR2 SQIVND (reference sequence). The CDR3 spans 20 residues. J was trimmed by 5 bases and V by 4 bases; bases with no gene match: 18. Here the CDR3 reads CASSTPSSGTSGRAGETQYF. The CDR3 nucleotides read TGTGCCAGTAGTACCCCCTCATCCGGGACTAGCGGGAGAGCGGGGGAGACCCAGTACTTC.

The chain is built from TRBV19 and TRBJ2-2, with D hard to call. CDR1 and CDR2 (germline): LNHDA, SQIVND (reference sequence). The CDR3 length is 14 residues. V was shortened by 5 bases and J by 1 base, with 8 bases between the two germline ends. CDR3 sequence: CASSVYRNTGELFF. The CDR3 DNA follows: TGTGCCAGTAGTGTCTACAGGAACACCGGGGAGCTGTTTTTT.